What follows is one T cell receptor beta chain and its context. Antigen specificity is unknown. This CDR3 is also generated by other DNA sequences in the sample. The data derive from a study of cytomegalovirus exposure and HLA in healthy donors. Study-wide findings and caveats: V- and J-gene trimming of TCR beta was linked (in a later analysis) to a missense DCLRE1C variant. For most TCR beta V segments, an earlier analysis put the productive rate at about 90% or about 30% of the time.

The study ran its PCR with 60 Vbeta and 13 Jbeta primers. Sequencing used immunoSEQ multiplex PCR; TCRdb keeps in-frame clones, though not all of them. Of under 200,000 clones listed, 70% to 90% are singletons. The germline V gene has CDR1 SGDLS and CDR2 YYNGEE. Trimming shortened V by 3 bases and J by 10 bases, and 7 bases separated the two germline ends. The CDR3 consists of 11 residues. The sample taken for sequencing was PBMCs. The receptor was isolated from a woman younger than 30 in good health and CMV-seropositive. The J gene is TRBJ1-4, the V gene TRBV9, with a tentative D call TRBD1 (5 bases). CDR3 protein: CASSGGGKLFF. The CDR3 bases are TGTGCCAGCAGCGGGGGGGGAAAACTGTTTTTT. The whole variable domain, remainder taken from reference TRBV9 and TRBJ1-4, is DSGVTQTPKHLITATGQRVTLRCSPRSGDLSVYWYQQSLDQGLQFLIQYYNGEERAKGNILERFSAQQFPDLHSELNLSSLELGDSALYFCASSGGGKLFFGSGTQLSVL.